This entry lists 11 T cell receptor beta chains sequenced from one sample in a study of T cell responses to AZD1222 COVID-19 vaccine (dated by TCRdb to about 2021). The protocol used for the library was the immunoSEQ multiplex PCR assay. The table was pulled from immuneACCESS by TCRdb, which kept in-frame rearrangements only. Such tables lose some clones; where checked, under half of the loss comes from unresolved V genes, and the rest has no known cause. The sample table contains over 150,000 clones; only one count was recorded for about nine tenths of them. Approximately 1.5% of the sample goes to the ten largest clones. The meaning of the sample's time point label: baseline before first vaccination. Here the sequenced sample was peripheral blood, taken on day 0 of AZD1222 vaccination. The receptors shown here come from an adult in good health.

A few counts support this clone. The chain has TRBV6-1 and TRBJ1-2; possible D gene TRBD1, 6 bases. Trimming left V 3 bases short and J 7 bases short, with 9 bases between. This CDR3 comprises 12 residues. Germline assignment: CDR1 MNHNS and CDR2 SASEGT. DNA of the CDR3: TGTGCCAGCAGTGAGCACAGGGTTGGCTACACCTTC. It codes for CASSEHRVGYTF.

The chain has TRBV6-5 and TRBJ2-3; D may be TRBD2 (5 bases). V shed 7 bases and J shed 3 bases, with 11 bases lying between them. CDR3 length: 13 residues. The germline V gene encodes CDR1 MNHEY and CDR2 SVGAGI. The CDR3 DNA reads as TGTGCCAGCAACGGGCGCGGGACAGATACGCAGTATTTT. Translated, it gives CASNGRGTDTQYF.

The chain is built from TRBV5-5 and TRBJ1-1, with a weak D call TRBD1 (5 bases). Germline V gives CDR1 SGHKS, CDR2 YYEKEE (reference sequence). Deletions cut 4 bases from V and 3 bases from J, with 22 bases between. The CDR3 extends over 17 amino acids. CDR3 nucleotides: TGTGCCAGCAGCCGAACCTTTCGCAGGGCGAGGGACACTGAAGCTTTCTTT. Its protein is CASSRTFRRARDTEAFF.

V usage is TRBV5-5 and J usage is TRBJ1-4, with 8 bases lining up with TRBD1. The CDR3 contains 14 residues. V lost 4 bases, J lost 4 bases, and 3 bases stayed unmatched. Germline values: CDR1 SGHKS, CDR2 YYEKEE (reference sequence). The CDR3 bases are TGTGCCAGCAGCCTGGACAGGGTTAATGAAAAACTGTTTTTT. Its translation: CASSLDRVNEKLFF.

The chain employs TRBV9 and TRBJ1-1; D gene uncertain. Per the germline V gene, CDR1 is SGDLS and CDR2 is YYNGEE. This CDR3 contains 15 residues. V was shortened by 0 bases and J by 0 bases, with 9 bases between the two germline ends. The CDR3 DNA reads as TGTGCCAGCAGCGTAGTAAGGGATATGAACACTGAAGCTTTCTTT. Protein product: CASSVVRDMNTEAFF.

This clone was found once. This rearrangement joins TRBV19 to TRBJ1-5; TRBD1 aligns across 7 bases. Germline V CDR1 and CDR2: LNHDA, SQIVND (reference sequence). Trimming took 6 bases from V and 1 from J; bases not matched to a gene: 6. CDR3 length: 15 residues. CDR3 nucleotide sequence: TGTGCCAGTAGAGAGGGGGCAATGAGCAATCAGCCCCAGCATTTT. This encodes CASREGAMSNQPQHF.

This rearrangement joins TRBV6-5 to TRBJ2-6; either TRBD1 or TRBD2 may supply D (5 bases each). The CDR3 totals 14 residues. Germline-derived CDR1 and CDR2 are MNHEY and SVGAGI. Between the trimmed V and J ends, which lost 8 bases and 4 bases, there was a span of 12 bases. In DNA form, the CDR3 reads TGTGCCAGCGGGTCCGGGGCAGGGGCCAACGTCCTGACTTTC. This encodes CASGSGAGANVLTF.

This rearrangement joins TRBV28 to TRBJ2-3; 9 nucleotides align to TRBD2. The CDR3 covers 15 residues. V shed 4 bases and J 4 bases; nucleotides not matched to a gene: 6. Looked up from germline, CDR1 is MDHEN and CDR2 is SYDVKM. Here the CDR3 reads CASSSGTSLPDTQYF. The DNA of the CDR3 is TGTGCCAGCAGTTCCGGGACTAGCCTGCCAGATACGCAGTATTTT.

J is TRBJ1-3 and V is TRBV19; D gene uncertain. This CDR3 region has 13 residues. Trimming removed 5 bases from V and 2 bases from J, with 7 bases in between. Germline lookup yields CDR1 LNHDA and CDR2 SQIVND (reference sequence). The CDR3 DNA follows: TGTGCCAGTAGTTGGAGCGCTGGAAACACCATATATTTT. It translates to CASSWSAGNTIYF.

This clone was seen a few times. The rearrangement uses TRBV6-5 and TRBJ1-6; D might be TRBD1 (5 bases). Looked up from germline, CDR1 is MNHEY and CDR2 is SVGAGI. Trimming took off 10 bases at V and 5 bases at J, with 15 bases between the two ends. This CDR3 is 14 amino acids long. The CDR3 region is CAIQSRGDNSPLHF. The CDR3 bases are TGTGCCATTCAATCCCGGGGCGATAATTCACCCCTCCACTTT.

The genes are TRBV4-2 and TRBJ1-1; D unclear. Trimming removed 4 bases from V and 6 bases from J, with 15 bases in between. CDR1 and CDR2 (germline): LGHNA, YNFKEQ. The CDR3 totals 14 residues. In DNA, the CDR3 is TGTGCCAGCAGCCCAAGGGCATTGGGCGCTGAAGCTTTCTTT. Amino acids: CASSPRALGAEAFF.